This TCR beta chain was observed in a study of blood T cells in healthy people across ages. Whole-study results and caveats: Estimates of total diversity, which came from one million sequenced T cells, were considered to be underestimates.

The table lists this clonotype with a count of one. The antigen is unknown. Every sample yielded at least 6.5 million isolated PBMCs. Extractions gave at least 5.5 micrograms of total RNA per sample. This CDR3 has 14 amino acids. V lost 8 bases, J lost 1 base, and 12 bases lay in between. Germline V CDR1 and CDR2: SGHRS, YFSETQ. A sample-barcoded 5' primer and a J-beta primer mix were used in a second PCR of about 6 to 11 cycles. TCRdb independently ran MiXCR on the 5' RACE reads; one entry per CDR3 protein. The sample has around 1,000,000 distinct CDR3 sequences, around two fifths seen once. Sequences were obtained from blood. The receptor was isolated from a man aged 18 to 30 in good health. The chain combines TRBV5-1 with TRBJ2-2; possible D gene TRBD1, 5 bases. The CDR3 is CARTTVWNTGELFF. The CDR3 region has the DNA TGCGCCAGGACGACAGTTTGGAACACCGGGGAGCTGTTTTTT.